One and the same sample provided the 31 T cell receptor beta chains below, sequenced in a study of T-cell memory formation after mild COVID-19. TCRdb re-called the 5' RACE reads with MiXCR, one entry per CDR3 protein. The repertoire consists of hundreds of thousands of distinct CDR3 sequences, with more than 15% occurring once and the leading ten covering around 13%. Sequenced: PBMCs or a T cell subset sorted from them (not recorded which). The source of these receptors is an adult woman who had mild COVID-19 (a few samples of this study predate the infection). Cell type and time point are not known.

The V gene is TRBV7-2, the J gene TRBJ2-5; 7 bases map to TRBD1. Trimming cost V 5 bases and J 3 bases; bases outside gene matches: 6. The germline CDR1 and CDR2 sequences are SGHTA and FQGNSA. The CDR3 extends over 14 amino acids. CDR3 bases: TGTGCCAGCAGCATTGACAGGGTCGAAGAGACCCAGTACTTC. It is translated as CASSIDRVEETQYF.

The gene calls are TRBV24-1 and TRBJ2-7, with unresolved D. Trimming removed 9 bases at V and 4 bases at J, with 15 bases between. The germline V gene has CDR1 KGHDR and CDR2 SFDVKD. The CDR3 has 13 amino acids. The CDR3 nucleotides read TGTGCCACCTCATCAGGAGCGCAATACGAGCAGTACTTC. Residues: CATSSGAQYEQYF.

This rearrangement joins TRBV30 to TRBJ1-5; the match to TRBD1 covers 8 bases. CDR1 and CDR2 (germline): GTSNPN, SVGIG (reference sequence). Losses at the gene ends were 5 bases for V and 7 bases for J; bases not matched to a gene: 10. The CDR3 loop spans 14 amino acids. DNA for the CDR3: TGTGCCTGGGGTGGAGCAGGGGGCGAACAGCCCCAGCATTTT. Encoded protein: CAWGGAGGEQPQHF. Filled out from reference TRBV30 and TRBJ1-5, the complete variable domain reads SQTIHQWPATLVQPVGSPLSLECTVEGTSNPNLYWYRQAAGRGLQLLFYSVGIGQISSEVPQNLSASRPQDRQFILSSKKLLLSDSGFYLCAWGGAGGEQPQHFGDGTRLSIL.

The rearrangement links TRBV12-3 or TRBV12-4 to TRBJ1-2; D is undetermined. The CDR3 runs 17 residues. Trimming took off 5 bases at V and 1 base at J, with 20 bases between the two ends. The CDR3 is CASSPTYIPEHNYGYTF. DNA of the CDR3: TGTGCCAGCAGTCCTACCTATATTCCGGAACATAACTATGGCTACACCTTC.

The chain links TRBV5-8 to TRBJ2-4; weak D call: TRBD2 (6 bases). The germline gives CDR1 SGHTS, CDR2 YDEGEE. The CDR3 consists of 16 residues. Trimming cost V 1 base and J 0 bases, with 11 bases left between them. CDR3 loop: CASSLNPGLAKNIQYF. For the CDR3, the DNA is TGTGCCAGCAGCTTGAACCCGGGACTAGCCAAAAACATTCAGTACTTC.

The gene calls are TRBV12-3 or TRBV12-4 and TRBJ1-1; D uncertain. V lost 2 bases, J lost 11 bases, and 12 bases lay in between. CDR3 length: 12 amino acids. The CDR3 region is CASSLKREVAFF. In DNA form, the CDR3 reads TGTGCCAGCAGTTTAAAGAGGGAAGTGGCTTTCTTT.

V usage is TRBV30 and J usage is TRBJ2-3; D possibly corresponds to TRBD2 (5 bases). Per the germline V gene, CDR1 is GTSNPN and CDR2 is SVGIG (reference sequence). The CDR3 is made up of 12 amino acids. The CDR3 bases are TGTGCGGCCGGGATTCGGGCAGATACGCAGTATTTT. Its translation: CAAGIRADTQYF.

The V gene is TRBV5-5, the J gene TRBJ2-1; 9 bases fit TRBD1. CDR1 and CDR2 from the germline V gene are SGHKS and YYEKEE (reference sequence). After removal of 0 bases from V and 8 bases from J, the junction contained 6 bases not matched to a gene. This CDR3 is 15 amino acids long. The CDR3 loop is CASSLGGTGSDEQFF. In DNA, the CDR3 is TGTGCCAGCAGCTTGGGAGGGACAGGGAGCGATGAGCAGTTCTTC.

This clonotype was picked up a small number of times. The chain uses TRBV5-1 and TRBJ2-7, with D possibly matching TRBD2 (5 bases). CDR1 and CDR2 from the germline V gene are SGHRS and YFSETQ. This CDR3 region has 16 residues. V lost 1 base and J 0 bases, leaving 14 bases between the germline ends. In DNA, the CDR3 is TGCGCCAGCAGCTTGAAGAGGGCGGCTTTCTCCTACGAGCAGTACTTC. Translation gives CASSLKRAAFSYEQYF.

This clonotype was found a few times. The chain joins TRBV14 to TRBJ2-3; TRBD1 agrees at 10 bases. The CDR3 runs to 17 residues. The V and J ends lost 4 bases and 2 bases, in that order; junction bases with no gene match: 9. The germline CDR1 and CDR2 sequences are SGHDN and FVKESK. CDR3 sequence: CASSRTRGQGDTDTQYF. CDR3 DNA sequence: TGTGCCAGCAGCCGGACCCGAGGACAGGGGGACACAGATACGCAGTATTTT.

The chain couples TRBV7-3 to TRBJ2-3; 7 bases align to TRBD2. The CDR3 runs 16 residues. V trimming: 0 bases; J trimming: 2 bases; junction bases outside the gene matches: 5. Germline V gives CDR1 SGHTA, CDR2 FQGTGA. CDR3 bases: TGTGCCAGCAGCTTAACGGGAGCGGGAACCACAGATACGCAGTATTTT. Translated: CASSLTGAGTTDTQYF.

There are many counts of this clonotype. The chain is built from TRBV12-3 or TRBV12-4 and TRBJ2-1, with TRBD2 matching 11 bases. The CDR3 is 15 residues long. V trimming: 8 bases; J trimming: 6 bases; junction bases outside the gene matches: 9. CDR3 amino acids: CASSLLAGGGNEQFF. The CDR3 coding sequence is TGTGCCAGCTCCCTTCTAGCGGGAGGTGGCAATGAGCAGTTCTTC.

This chain uses TRBV6-5 with TRBJ2-5; perhaps TRBD2 as D (6 bases). Germline loops: CDR1 MNHEY, CDR2 SVGAGI. V shed 0 bases and J shed 6 bases, with 11 bases lying between them. This CDR3 spans 14 amino acids. CDR3 DNA sequence: TGTGCCAGCAGTTACTCTGTGGGGGGACAGACCCAGTACTTC. Its protein product is CASSYSVGGQTQYF.

This clonotype has a handful of counts. The genes are TRBV2 and TRBJ2-1; D ambiguous. Per the germline V gene, CDR1 is SNHLY and CDR2 is FYNNEI. The CDR3 covers 16 residues. Between the trimmed V and J ends, which lost 0 bases and 7 bases, there was a span of 16 bases. In DNA form, the CDR3 reads TGTGCCAGCAGTGAAGCGCTGGGCATCGAACCTAATGAGCAGTTCTTC. Translating gives CASSEALGIEPNEQFF. Complete variable domain (other parts from reference TRBV2 and TRBJ2-1): EPEVTQTPSHQVTQMGQEVILRCVPISNHLYFYWYRQILGQKVEFLVSFYNNEISEKSEIFDDQFSVERPDGSNFTLKIRSTKLEDSAMYFCASSEALGIEPNEQFFGPGTRLTVL.

This clonotype has more than one count but fewer than ten. The chain employs TRBV10-3 and TRBJ1-1; D is uncertain. There are 14 residues in the CDR3. CDR1 is ENHRY, CDR2 SYGVKD, per germline. V was clipped by 2 bases and J by 0 bases, with 7 bases between them. The CDR3 DNA reads as TGTGCCATCAGTGAGCGAAAGATGAACACTGAAGCTTTCTTT. It codes for CAISERKMNTEAFF.

The chain recombines TRBV4-3 with TRBJ2-7; tentative D call: TRBD1 (5 bases). This CDR3 region has 14 residues. V was shortened by 0 bases and J by 5 bases, with 11 bases between the two germline ends. From germline, CDR1 is LGHNA and CDR2 YSLEER. This CDR3 reads CASSQDEAGNEQYF. As DNA, the CDR3 is TGCGCCAGCAGCCAAGATGAGGCAGGGAACGAGCAGTACTTC.

The V gene is TRBV5-1, the J gene TRBJ1-2; D is uncertain. The V gene lost 5 bases and the J gene lost 3 bases, with 29 bases spanning the gap. Per the germline V gene, CDR1 is SGHRS and CDR2 is YFSETQ. The CDR3 loop spans 19 amino acids. The CDR3 nucleotides read TGCGCCAGCAGTCCCGATCGGAGGAAGACACGCCACCGGGACTATGGCTACACCTTC. Its protein product is CASSPDRRKTRHRDYGYTF.

The chain employs TRBV7-2 and TRBJ1-1; no firm D call. Trimming pared 3 bases from V and 6 bases from J, leaving 5 bases between. Germline assignment: CDR1 SGHTA and CDR2 FQGNSA. This CDR3 has 11 amino acids. CDR3 nucleotides: TGTGCCAGCAGCTTTTTATCTGAAGCTTTCTTT. This encodes CASSFLSEAFF.

This clonotype was observed at least ten times. The chain combines TRBV3-1 with TRBJ2-5, with a tentative D call TRBD2 (7 bases). CDR1 LGHDT and CDR2 YNNKEL come from the germline V gene (reference sequence). This CDR3 comprises 16 residues. The V end was cut by 5 bases, the J end by 5 bases, with 21 bases between. The CDR3 protein is CASSFRGARSGETQYF. In nucleotides, the CDR3 is TGTGCCAGCAGCTTCCGGGGGGCCAGGTCCGGGGAGACCCAGTACTTC.

The chain carries TRBV20-1 and TRBJ1-1; D remains ambiguous. This CDR3 has 11 amino acids. V gave up 8 bases and J gave up 2 bases, with 9 bases separating them. Germline-derived CDR1 and CDR2 are DFQATT and SNEGSKA (reference sequence). CDR3 in amino acids: CSSDTNTEAFF. DNA for the CDR3: TGCAGTTCAGACACTAACACTGAAGCTTTCTTT.

This clonotype has just a few counts. CDR3 amino acids: CSAPGPSSYNEQFF. In nucleotides, the CDR3 is TGCAGTGCTCCAGGACCGAGCTCCTACAATGAGCAGTTCTTC. The V call is TRBV20-1, the J call TRBJ2-1; D is ambiguous. The V and J ends lost 5 bases and 0 bases respectively, with 11 bases between them. CDR1 is DFQATT, CDR2 SNEGSKA, per germline (reference sequence). The CDR3 runs 14 residues.

With respect to this clonotype: A read error is possible here, since a much larger clone lies one base away. This chain joins TRBV24-1 and TRBJ2-5, with D possibly matching TRBD2 (5 bases). Per the germline V gene, CDR1 is KGHDR and CDR2 is SFDVKD. V was cut by 12 bases and J by 5 bases, with 12 bases left in between. The CDR3 has 11 residues. CDR3 sequence: CAASAGETQYF. The CDR3 nucleotides are TGTGCCGCCTCGGCGGGCGAGACCCAGTACTTC.

A few counts support this clonotype. The rearrangement joins TRBV29-1 to TRBJ2-7; 9 bases map to TRBD1. The CDR3 has 12 amino acids. V dropped 5 bases and J dropped 6; count of bases not matched to a gene: 5. Germline V gene lookup returns CDR1 SQVTM and CDR2 ANQGSEA. CDR3 coding DNA: TGCAGCGTTAAGGGACAGGGCGGCGAGCAGTACTTC. It is translated as CSVKGQGGEQYF.

V and J are TRBV12-3 or TRBV12-4 and TRBJ1-2; D may be TRBD1 (5 bases). The CDR3 is made up of 10 amino acids. The V and J ends lost 5 bases and 8 bases respectively, with 6 bases between them. The CDR3 is CASSRQGYTF. CDR3 nucleotide sequence: TGTGCCAGCAGTCGACAGGGCTACACCTTC.

This clonotype occurred a few times. The rearrangement joins TRBV20-1 to TRBJ2-1; TRBD1 is a possible D gene (6 bases). Germline V gives CDR1 DFQATT, CDR2 SNEGSKA (reference sequence). CDR3 length equals 12 residues. Trimming took 6 bases from V and 6 from J, leaving 12 bases between them. This CDR3 is CSADYRVNEQFF. The CDR3 bases are TGCAGTGCCGATTACAGGGTCAATGAGCAGTTCTTC.

The chain recombines TRBV2 with TRBJ1-2; D remains ambiguous. V lost 4 bases to trimming and J lost 4 bases, with 10 bases between them. Germline V gives CDR1 SNHLY, CDR2 FYNNEI. The CDR3 totals 13 residues. The CDR3 is CASSVGNLYGYTF. DNA of the CDR3: TGTGCCAGCAGTGTTGGCAACCTCTATGGCTACACCTTC.

This clonotype has only a few counts. The chain couples TRBV14 to TRBJ1-2, with no clear D. The germline gives CDR1 SGHDN, CDR2 FVKESK. The CDR3 runs 13 residues. V lost 2 bases, J lost 14 bases, and 18 bases lay in between. For the CDR3, the DNA is TGTGCCAGCAGCCAAATGGGATTCGGGAGGACGACCTTC. Amino acids: CASSQMGFGRTTF. Using reference TRBV14 and TRBJ1-2 for the parts outside the CDR3, the full variable domain is EAGVTQFPSHSVIEKGQTVTLRCDPISGHDNLYWYRRVMGKEIKFLLHFVKESKQDESGMPNNRFLAERTGGTYSTLKVQPAELEDSGVYFCASSQMGFGRTTFGSGTRLTVV.

This rearrangement joins TRBV30 to TRBJ1-1; D not certain. The V end was cut by 1 base, the J end by 4 bases, with 10 bases between. The CDR3 is made up of 13 amino acids. Germline CDR1 is GTSNPN and CDR2 is SVGIG (reference sequence). CDR3 sequence (DNA): TGTGCCTGGAGTGGGACTTGGGGCACTGAAGCTTTCTTT. This encodes CAWSGTWGTEAFF.

This chain connects TRBV27 to TRBJ2-5, with TRBD2 identical over 7 bases. Looked up from germline, CDR1 is MNHEY and CDR2 is SMNVEV (reference sequence). The CDR3 has 16 amino acids. J lost 0 bases, V lost 8 bases, and 12 bases had no gene match. The CDR3: CASREPGGPYQETQYF. DNA of the CDR3: TGTGCCAGCCGGGAGCCGGGGGGTCCCTACCAAGAGACCCAGTACTTC.

The table lists this clonotype with a few counts. The V call is TRBV20-1, the J call TRBJ2-7; TRBD2 matches at 14 bases. The CDR3 length is 16 residues. Germline V gene data show CDR1 as DFQATT and CDR2 as SNEGSKA (reference sequence). After removal of 5 bases from V and 2 bases from J, the junction contained 8 bases not matched to a gene. The CDR3 DNA reads as TGCAGTGCTGGACCGGGACTAGCGGGAGCGACCTACGAGCAGTACTTC. Its translation is CSAGPGLAGATYEQYF.

This chain joins TRBV5-1 and TRBJ2-7; D is unclear. This CDR3 is 12 amino acids long. CDR1 and CDR2 (germline): SGHRS, YFSETQ. V shed 2 bases and J shed 5 bases, with 8 bases lying between them. The CDR3 is CASSFETNEQYF. In DNA form, the CDR3 reads TGCGCCAGCAGCTTCGAGACAAACGAGCAGTACTTC.